These 10 T cell receptor beta chains were sequenced from one sample in a study of T-cell reconstitution after alpha-beta-depleted transplantation in children. Unique molecular identifiers tagged the TCRbeta library. TCRdb passed the PCR reads through MiXCR, listing each CDR3 protein once. The sample records roughly 490,000 distinct CDR3 sequences, roughly 10% being singletons. This specimen was PBMCs, mostly from graft donor cells, taken 180 days after TCRalphabeta/CD19-depleted stem cell transplant. Every receptor here comes from a female patient aged 2-10 years who had a stem cell transplant for aplastic anemia, so the T cells may come from the graft donor.

This clonotype was recorded a few times. The rearrangement uses TRBV20-1 and TRBJ2-2; D unresolved. Germline V CDR1 and CDR2: DFQATT, SNEGSKA (reference sequence). The CDR3 runs 14 residues. Trimming left V 2 bases short and J 5 bases short, with 12 bases between. The CDR3 loop reads CSARLGSPTGELFF. CDR3 DNA: TGCAGTGCTAGATTGGGCTCCCCGACCGGGGAGCTGTTTTTT.

This clonotype showed up just a few times. The V gene is TRBV5-6, the J gene TRBJ2-2; D may be TRBD1 (5 bases). CDR1 is SGHDT, CDR2 YYEEEE, per germline. Trimming left V 2 bases short and J 5 bases short, with 16 bases between. The CDR3 contains 16 residues. The CDR3 DNA sequence: TGTGCCAGCAGCTTTAGTGGGCAGGGATGGACCGGGGAGCTGTTTTTT. Encoded protein: CASSFSGQGWTGELFF.

The chain recombines TRBV6-1 with TRBJ2-5, with D maybe TRBD2 (7 bases). From germline, CDR1 is MNHNS and CDR2 SASEGT. V lost 6 bases, J lost 4 bases, and 12 bases lay in between. The CDR3 extends over 13 amino acids. The CDR3: CASSRAGAETQYF. The CDR3 DNA reads as TGTGCCAGCAGCCGGGCGGGGGCAGAGACCCAGTACTTC.

The rearrangement uses TRBV23-1 and TRBJ2-5; no clear D gene. TRBV23-1 is placed among ORFs of uncertain function. The CDR3 has 10 residues. Trimming stripped 10 bases from V and 3 bases from J, with 6 bases between. The CDR3 DNA sequence: TGCGCCACGAACAAAGAGACCCAGTACTTC. Its translation is CATNKETQYF.

Only a few counts were recorded for this clonotype. The chain combines TRBV3-1 with TRBJ2-2; the D is unclear. CDR1 is LGHDT and CDR2 is YNNKEL in the germline V gene (reference sequence). V was pared by 4 bases and J by 2 bases, with 8 bases between. There are 14 residues in the CDR3. CDR3 coding DNA: TGTGCCAGCAGCCCTAGTTCTAACACCGGGGAGCTGTTTTTT. Translating gives CASSPSSNTGELFF.

The chain employs TRBV29-1 and TRBJ1-2, with D tentatively TRBD1 (5 bases). The CDR3 sequence is 14 residues long. Deletions cut 2 bases from V and 2 bases from J, with 12 bases between. CDR1 is SQVTM and CDR2 is ANQGSEA in the germline V gene. This chain's CDR3 is CSVESTAPNYGYTF. DNA of the CDR3: TGCAGCGTTGAATCGACAGCCCCAAACTATGGCTACACCTTC.

The chain recombines TRBV7-2 with TRBJ1-5; the D gene is possibly TRBD1 (5 bases). V was clipped by 3 bases and J by 6 bases, with 12 bases between them. The CDR3 is made up of 14 amino acids. Germline V gives CDR1 SGHTA, CDR2 FQGNSA. Here the CDR3 reads CASSFGAGGQPQHF. The DNA for the CDR3 is TGTGCCAGCAGCTTTGGAGCTGGGGGTCAGCCCCAGCATTTT.

This clonotype showed up many times. The chain has TRBV18 and TRBJ1-1; D call uncertain. Germline loops: CDR1 KGHSH, CDR2 LQKENI. This CDR3 is 16 amino acids long. V was shortened by 1 base and J by 1 base, with 13 bases between the two germline ends. CDR3 in DNA: TGTGCCAGCTCACCACTGTCGGGCAGCGCGAACACTGAAGCTTTCTTT. It codes for CASSPLSGSANTEAFF.

The rearrangement uses TRBV7-2 and TRBJ2-1, with D perhaps TRBD1 (6 bases). V lost 5 bases, J lost 5 bases, and 16 bases lay in between. There are 15 residues in the CDR3. The germline CDR1 and CDR2 sequences are SGHTA and FQGNSA. CDR3 nucleotide sequence: TGTGCCAGCAGCCTCAGCGGAAAGGGGGACAATGAGCAGTTCTTC. This encodes CASSLSGKGDNEQFF.

The rearrangement links TRBV21-1 to TRBJ2-3; the table assigns TRBD1, which was not confirmed against the DNA. TRBV21-1 is flagged as a pseudogene. The CDR3 is 16 residues long. The CDR3 DNA reads TGTGCCAGCAGCAAAGCGGCGCAGGGAGTGACAGATACGCAGTATTTT. Translation gives CASSKAAQGVTDTQYF.